The 2 T cell receptor beta chains below come from one sample, sequenced in a study of cytomegalovirus exposure and HLA in healthy donors. PCR amplification relied on 60 Vbeta primers (plus 13 Jbeta primers). TCRdb's table, derived via immunoSEQ multiplex PCR, lists solely in-frame clones and lacks some. The sample has fewer than 200,000 clones, roughly 80% seen once. Sequencing was performed on PBMCs. The receptors come from a woman aged 18-35 years in good health and CMV-seronegative.

The rearrangement uses TRBV9 and TRBJ2-5; D unresolved. The CDR3 covers 13 residues. The V gene lost 3 bases and the J gene lost 4 bases, with 10 bases spanning the gap. Germline values: CDR1 SGDLS, CDR2 YYNGEE. The CDR3 region is CASSAPLGETQYF. CDR3 in DNA: TGTGCCAGCAGCGCCCCTCTCGGAGAGACCCAGTACTTC.

The chain recombines TRBV5-1 with TRBJ2-2; no definite D call. Trimming cost V 5 bases and J 2 bases, with 16 bases left between them. The CDR3 runs 16 residues. Germline V gene data show CDR1 as SGHRS and CDR2 as YFSETQ. The CDR3 loop reads CASRPPGLSNTGELFF. CDR3 coding DNA: TGCGCCAGCAGGCCACCGGGTTTAAGCAACACCGGGGAGCTGTTTTTT.